These 4 T cell receptor beta chains originate from one sample sequenced in a study of Ad26.COV2.S vaccination and SARS-CoV-2 variants. TCRdb's copy holds only in-frame clones and misses some; the assay was immunoSEQ multiplex PCR. The table shows about 350,000 clones, with roughly 94% occurring only once. Sequences were derived from peripheral blood, sampled after recovery from COVID-19. The receptors were sampled from a human donor who had recovered from COVID-19.

The chain combines TRBV11-2 with TRBJ2-3; D call uncertain. Germline lookup yields CDR1 SGHAT and CDR2 FQNNGV. Deletions cut 7 bases from V and 1 base from J, with 12 bases between. CDR3 length equals 14 residues. CDR3 nucleotide sequence: TGTGCCAGCAAGATAGAATTTGGCACAGATACGCAGTATTTT. Protein product: CASKIEFGTDTQYF.

This chain connects TRBV29-1 to TRBJ2-1; no clear D. The CDR3 contains 11 residues. The germline CDR1 and CDR2 sequences are SQVTM and ANQGSEA. With 4 bases removed from V and 5 bases from J, the gap between germline ends came to 6 bases. CDR3 loop: CSVGMHNEQFF. In nucleotides, the CDR3 is TGCAGCGTTGGGATGCACAATGAGCAGTTCTTC.

The rearrangement links TRBV7-8 to TRBJ2-1; D remains unclear. Germline loops: CDR1 SGHVS, CDR2 FQNEAQ. Trimming shortened V by 1 base and J by 4 bases, and 8 bases separated the two germline ends. This CDR3 is 14 amino acids long. CDR3 sequence: CASSLVAEYNEQFF. DNA of the CDR3: TGTGCCAGCAGCTTAGTCGCCGAGTACAATGAGCAGTTCTTC.

V usage is TRBV7-2 and J usage is TRBJ1-3, with D unresolved. The CDR3 has 15 residues. The V end lost 1 base, the J end lost 4 bases, and 11 bases lay between the germline ends. Per germline, CDR1 SGHTA and CDR2 FQGNSA. The CDR3: CASSLVGPKGNTIYF. CDR3 coding DNA: TGTGCCAGCAGCTTAGTTGGGCCCAAAGGAAACACCATATATTTT.